Sequencing of this T cell receptor (beta chain) was carried out in a study of cytomegalovirus exposure and HLA in healthy donors. The study's findings and limits: Despite most TCR sequences being rare, some public TCRs occurred in many donors. Trimming of TCR beta V- and J-genes showed a link, identified in a later analysis, to a missense DCLRE1C variant. TRBV6-2, TRBV6-3 and some other V segments were excluded as indistinguishable.

This clone showed up just a few times. Its antigen is currently unknown. PCR employed 60 Vbeta and 13 Jbeta primers. Profiling relied on immunoSEQ multiplex PCR, and the TCRdb table lists in-frame clones only, not all of them. The sample holds tens of thousands of clones, about 78% seen once. J was trimmed by 5 bases and V by 5 bases; bases with no gene match: 5. Per germline, CDR1 MNHEY and CDR2 SMNVEV (reference sequence). The CDR3 runs 15 residues. The sequence derives from a woman in her forties in good health and CMV-seronegative. Sequences were obtained from PBMCs. The chain couples TRBV27 to TRBJ2-2, with 10 positions matching TRBD1. The CDR3 region has the DNA TGTGCCAGCAGTCACGGACAGGGGGGGACCGGGGAGCTGTTTTTT. Encoded protein: CASSHGQGGTGELFF.